The next 18 T cell receptor beta chains were all read from a single sample in a study of siplizumab effects on memory and regulatory T cells. Sequencing used immunoSEQ multiplex PCR; TCRdb keeps in-frame clones, though not all of them. The sample consists of about 52,000 clones, less than 98% of them appearing once. The sample consisted of naive CD4+ T cells sorted from blood. The source of these receptors is a human donor in good health.

The chain employs TRBV5-4 and TRBJ2-2; 12 bases align to TRBD1. This CDR3 has 16 amino acids. The germline CDR1 and CDR2 sequences are SGHNT and YYREEE (reference sequence). The V gene end was trimmed by 1 base and the J gene end by 6 bases; junction bases not matched to a gene: 4. CDR3 bases: TGTGCCAGCAGCTTGTTAGGGACAGGGGGCTCCGGGGAGCTGTTTTTT. Its translation: CASSLLGTGGSGELFF.

The chain recombines TRBV29-1 with TRBJ2-6; D might be TRBD1 (6 bases). V lost 7 bases to trimming and J lost 4 bases, with 14 bases between them. CDR3 size: 14 residues. Per the germline V gene, CDR1 is SQVTM and CDR2 is ANQGSEA. CDR3 residues: CSETGFSGANVLTF. CDR3 DNA sequence: TGCAGCGAAACAGGGTTTTCCGGGGCCAACGTCCTGACTTTC.

V is TRBV19 and J is TRBJ2-1; a possible D gene is TRBD2 (8 bases). The germline V and J ends were trimmed by 4 bases and 1 base, with 17 bases remaining between them. Germline V lookup: CDR1 LNHDA, CDR2 SQIVND (reference sequence). This CDR3 is 17 amino acids long. For the CDR3, the DNA is TGTGCCAGTAGTACCCGACAGGGCGGGAGGTCCTACAATGAGCAGTTCTTC. It translates to CASSTRQGGRSYNEQFF.

This chain links TRBV2 with TRBJ2-7, with 8 nucleotides matching TRBD1. CDR1 is SNHLY, CDR2 FYNNEI, per germline. The junction had 6 bases not matched to a gene; V was cut back by 6 bases and J by 5 bases. This CDR3 has 13 residues. CDR3 sequence: CASSPGQANEQYF. The CDR3 region has the DNA TGTGCCAGCAGCCCGGGACAGGCTAACGAGCAGTACTTC.

Details on this clone: An end of the junction differs from the germline gene, which may be a read error. This sequence joins TRBV5-1 and TRBJ2-5; no definite D call. The CDR3 consists of 11 residues. Germline V CDR1 and CDR2: SGHRS, YFSETQ. CDR3 sequence (DNA): TGTGCCAGCAGCTTTAAAGAGACCCAGTACTTC. Amino acid sequence: CASSFKETQYF. Using reference TRBV5-1 and TRBJ2-5 for the parts outside the CDR3, the full variable domain is KAGVTQTPRYLIKTRGQQVTLSCSPISGHRSVSWYQQTPGQGLQFLFEYFSETQRNKGNFPGRFSGRQFSNSRSEMNVSTLELGDSALYLCASSFKETQYFGPGTRLLVL.

This chain connects TRBV7-6 to TRBJ2-7; 11 bases are shared with TRBD2. The germline gives CDR1 SGHVS, CDR2 FNYEAQ. With V trimmed by 1 base and J by 4 bases, 6 bases remained unmatched. This CDR3 has 16 residues. DNA of the CDR3: TGTGCCAGCAGCTTAGGTATTAGCGGGAGGGCTTACGAGCAGTACTTC. It specifies CASSLGISGRAYEQYF.

The chain carries TRBV4-1 and TRBJ2-5, with 12 bases fitting TRBD2. Germline V gene data show CDR1 as MGHRA and CDR2 as YSYEKL. The CDR3 length is 15 residues. The V and J ends lost 1 base and 4 bases, in that order; junction bases with no gene match: 1. CDR3 DNA: TGCGCCAGCAGCCAAGGACTAGCGGGAGTAGAGACCCAGTACTTC. It yields the protein CASSQGLAGVETQYF.

The chain links TRBV10-2 to TRBJ2-1; 11 nucleotides line up with TRBD2. The CDR3 sequence is 16 residues long. In germline, CDR1 is WSHSY, CDR2 SAAADI. The J segment lost 0 bases and the V segment lost 8 bases, leaving 6 bases of the junction unmatched. In DNA form, the CDR3 reads TGCGCCAGCGGCCTAGCGGGAGGCCTCTCCTACAATGAGCAGTTCTTC. This sequence encodes CASGLAGGLSYNEQFF.

V is TRBV7-9 and J is TRBJ2-2; D is possibly TRBD2 (5 bases). Trimming shortened V by 4 bases and J by 6 bases, and 18 bases separated the two germline ends. Germline CDR1 and CDR2: SEHNR and FQNEAQ (reference sequence). The CDR3 covers 16 residues. CDR3 nucleotides: TGTGCCAGCAGCTCACCCGCAGACGGGAATCCCGGGGAGCTGTTTTTT. This codes for CASSSPADGNPGELFF.

This chain links TRBV6-4 with TRBJ2-1, with no clear D. The length of the CDR3 is 15 residues. V lost 2 bases, J lost 8 bases, and 16 bases lay in between. Germline values: CDR1 MRHNA, CDR2 SNTAGT. The CDR3 sequence is CASSDGKTMLDEQFF. Written as DNA, the CDR3 is TGTGCCAGCAGTGACGGTAAAACCATGTTGGATGAGCAGTTCTTC.

The V gene is TRBV11-2, the J gene TRBJ1-5, with no clear D. Germline CDR1 SGHAT, CDR2 FQNNGV. CDR3 length equals 13 residues. V lost 5 bases and J lost 5, with 10 bases in between. The CDR3 is CASSPRWDQPQHF. The CDR3 nucleotides read TGTGCCAGCAGCCCACGCTGGGATCAGCCCCAGCATTTT.

Remarks on this clone: The same CDR3 is also encoded by other DNA sequences in this sample. The chain is built from TRBV18 and TRBJ2-7; maybe TRBD2 (6 bases). The CDR3 consists of 14 residues. Trimming left V 1 base short and J 3 bases short, with 10 bases between. The germline V gene has CDR1 KGHSH and CDR2 LQKENI. Here the CDR3 reads CASSPLAGNYEQYF. DNA of the CDR3: TGTGCCAGCTCACCACTGGCGGGGAACTACGAGCAGTACTTC.

The CDR3 DNA reads TGTGCCAGCAGCTCCTCACTACGTGGTACGCAGTATTTT. As protein: CASSSSLRGTQYF. This sequence joins TRBV11-3 and TRBJ2-3; D is undetermined. Germline CDR1 and CDR2: SGHNT and YENEEA. The V gene lost 4 bases and the J gene lost 8 bases, with 13 bases spanning the gap. The CDR3 spans 13 residues.

The chain recombines TRBV5-1 with TRBJ2-7, with 10 bases identical to TRBD1. Germline V gives CDR1 SGHRS, CDR2 YFSETQ. This CDR3 is 13 amino acids long. V lost 7 bases, J lost 7 bases, and 8 bases stayed unmatched. CDR3: CASSLRDRGEQYF. CDR3 sequence (DNA): TGCGCCAGCTCGCTACGGGACAGGGGTGAGCAGTACTTC. Variable domain in full (rest from reference TRBV5-1 and TRBJ2-7): KAGVTQTPRYLIKTRGQQVTLSCSPISGHRSVSWYQQTPGQGLQFLFEYFSETQRNKGNFPGRFSGRQFSNSRSEMNVSTLELGDSALYLCASSLRDRGEQYFGPGTRLTVT.

The rearrangement links TRBV25-1 to TRBJ1-4; D gene uncertain. The CDR3 sequence is 15 residues long. CDR1 is MGHDK and CDR2 is SYGVNS in the germline V gene. Between the trimmed V and J ends, which lost 1 base and 7 bases, there was a span of 13 bases. In nucleotides, the CDR3 is TGTGCCAGCAGTGAATTGGGCAAAAGCGCTGAAAAACTGTTTTTT. Protein: CASSELGKSAEKLFF.

The table lists this clone with a count of one. This rearrangement joins TRBV30 to TRBJ1-2, with TRBD1 as a possible D gene (5 bases). CDR1 is GTSNPN and CDR2 is SVGIG in the germline V gene (reference sequence). This CDR3 is 15 amino acids long. The ends were cut back, 2 bases at V and 4 bases at J, with 17 bases in the middle. The CDR3 coding sequence is TGTGCCTGGAGTACCTCCATGGGGGTTGTCTATGGCTACACCTTC. Translating gives CAWSTSMGVVYGYTF.

CDR3 sequence reads: CASSQNYLGEKLFF. The CDR3 DNA follows: TGCGCCAGCAGCCAAAACTACCTGGGGGAAAAACTGTTTTTT. The V and J genes are TRBV4-3 and TRBJ1-4; D is ambiguous. The CDR3 runs 14 residues. CDR1 LGHNA and CDR2 YSLEER come from the germline V gene. The V and J ends lost 2 bases and 8 bases respectively, with 12 bases between them.

This chain uses TRBV5-4 with TRBJ2-1; TRBD2 agrees at 9 bases. Germline V lookup: CDR1 SGHNT, CDR2 YYREEE (reference sequence). The CDR3 totals 14 residues. V lost 7 bases to trimming and J lost 4 bases; unmatched junction nucleotides: 6. CDR3 DNA: TGTGCCAGCCGGCGGACTAGCGTTTACAATGAGCAGTTCTTC. Translated: CASRRTSVYNEQFF.